The clone carrying this T cell receptor (beta chain) was recorded a few times. Both TRBC1 and TRBC2 were covered by a beta constant-region primer of two equimolar oligonucleotides. The ligated cDNA underwent four PCR rounds using SP2 and nested alpha and beta constant-region primers. TCRdb re-analysed the UMI-ligation and nested PCR reads in MiXCR, keeping a single row per CDR3 protein. The sample lists 95,000 to 150,000 distinct CDR3 sequences; approximately 37% were seen once. This CDR3 region has 13 residues. Trimming left V 2 bases short and J 7 bases short, with 9 bases between. The sample comes from a study of naive and memory T cell subsets.

The V gene is TRBV12-3 or TRBV12-4, the J gene TRBJ2-1, with a possible D match to TRBD1 (6 bases). The clonotype originates from a human donor in good health. The sequenced material came from central memory CD4+ T cells from blood. CDR3 protein: CASSLQQGNEQFF. Here the CDR3 DNA reads TGTGCCAGCAGTTTACAGCAGGGGAATGAGCAGTTCTTC.